Presented here are 9 T cell receptor beta chains from one specimen sequenced in a study of blood T cell repertoires in COVID-19. Method: immunoSEQ multiplex PCR; TCRdb's copy keeps in-frame clones and lacks some. The sample shows 250,000 to 350,000 clones, 80% to 95% of them seen only once. Input material: PBMCs or T cells enriched from blood (not recorded which). The receptors were sampled from a woman in her 30s who had recovered from COVID-19.

The rearrangement joins TRBV19 to TRBJ1-3, with D possibly matching TRBD1 (6 bases). The germline V gene encodes CDR1 LNHDA and CDR2 SQIVND (reference sequence). The length of the CDR3 is 13 residues. For the CDR3, the DNA is TGTACCGCACAGGGACTATCTGGAAACACCATATATTTT. Translating it yields CTAQGLSGNTIYF.

This chain uses TRBV7-9 with TRBJ2-7; 8 nucleotides agree with TRBD1. Looked up from germline, CDR1 is SEHNR and CDR2 is FQNEAQ (reference sequence). The CDR3 runs 13 residues. The trim removed 2 bases at V and 7 bases at J, leaving 4 bases unmatched. In DNA form, the CDR3 reads TGTGCCAGCAGCTTACCAGGGGGCTGGGAGCAGTACTTC. This sequence encodes CASSLPGGWEQYF.

This chain connects TRBV5-1 to TRBJ1-5, with D perhaps TRBD1 (5 bases). CDR1 and CDR2 from the germline V gene are SGHRS and YFSETQ. Trimming pared 4 bases from V and 5 bases from J, leaving 16 bases between. This CDR3 is built from 15 residues. The CDR3 coding sequence is TGCGCCAGCAGCCTAGTCGGGGGAGACGATCAGCCCCAGCATTTT. It translates to CASSLVGGDDQPQHF.

CDR3 sequence: CSASSASSSSSYNEQFF. CDR3 DNA sequence: TGCAGTGCTAGTAGTGCTAGCAGTAGTTCCTCCTACAATGAGCAGTTCTTC. The rearrangement links TRBV20-1 to TRBJ2-1; perhaps TRBD2 as D (5 bases). V was cut by 3 bases and J by 0 bases, with 18 bases left in between. CDR3 size: 17 residues. Germline CDR1 DFQATT, CDR2 SNEGSKA (reference sequence).

On this clone itself: Other DNA sequences in this sample translate to the same CDR3. This chain uses TRBV7-3 with TRBJ2-1; a possible D gene is TRBD2 (5 bases). This CDR3 region has 13 residues. Germline CDR1 and CDR2: SGHTA and FQGTGA. The V and J ends lost 2 bases and 9 bases respectively, with 11 bases between them. CDR3: CASSLGLAGEQFF. The DNA of the CDR3 is TGTGCCAGCAGCTTAGGGCTAGCCGGTGAGCAGTTCTTC.

CDR3 amino acids: CASRGTEIYGYTF. For the CDR3, the DNA is TGTGCCAGCCGCGGGACAGAGATTTATGGCTACACCTTC. The rearrangement links TRBV27 to TRBJ1-2; 7 bases are shared with TRBD1. The CDR3 has 13 amino acids. CDR1 and CDR2 (germline): MNHEY, SMNVEV (reference sequence). The V gene end was trimmed by 8 bases and the J gene end by 5 bases; junction bases not matched to a gene: 8.

The chain combines TRBV5-4 with TRBJ2-1, with 7 nucleotides matching TRBD2. J was trimmed by 3 bases and V by 0 bases; bases with no gene match: 6. The CDR3 has 16 amino acids. CDR1 SGHNT and CDR2 YYREEE come from the germline V gene (reference sequence). The CDR3 loop is CASSLARGGSYNEQFF. CDR3 sequence (DNA): TGTGCCAGCAGCTTGGCCCGGGGCGGGAGCTACAATGAGCAGTTCTTC.

V is TRBV28 and J is TRBJ1-1; 7 bases line up with TRBD1. The CDR3 runs 16 residues. CDR1 is MDHEN, CDR2 SYDVKM, per germline. The V and J ends lost 3 bases and 4 bases, in that order; junction bases with no gene match: 11. The CDR3 sequence is CASSLIQGGGGTEAFF. The CDR3, as DNA: TGTGCCAGCAGTTTGATTCAGGGGGGCGGCGGCACTGAAGCTTTCTTT. Full variable domain (outside the CDR3, taken from reference TRBV28 and TRBJ1-1): DVKVTQSSRYLVKRTGEKVFLECVQDMDHENMFWYRQDPGLGLRLIYFSYDVKMKEKGDIPEGYSVSREKKERFSLILESASTNQTSMYLCASSLIQGGGGTEAFFGQGTRLTVV.

The CDR3 nucleotides read TGTGCCAGCAGCCCCAAGGCGGGCCTCTCTGGAAACACCATATATTTT. Amino acid sequence: CASSPKAGLSGNTIYF. This sequence joins TRBV9 and TRBJ1-3; D unclear. The CDR3 is 16 amino acids. V lost 4 bases and J lost 0, with 14 bases in between. Germline V gene data show CDR1 as SGDLS and CDR2 as YYNGEE.